These 32 T cell receptor beta chains were all obtained from the same sample, sequenced in a study of cytomegalovirus exposure and HLA in healthy donors. Both 60 Vbeta primers and 13 Jbeta primers went into the PCR. Generated by immunoSEQ multiplex PCR, the TCRdb table keeps only in-frame clones and is missing some. The sample holds over 80,000 clones, about 70% seen once. The material sequenced was PBMCs. The receptors stem from an older woman in good health and CMV-seropositive.

This clone has just one count. The rearrangement joins TRBV14 to TRBJ1-2; D is ambiguous. The CDR3 covers 12 residues. Per germline, CDR1 SGHDN and CDR2 FVKESK. The germline V and J ends were trimmed by 0 bases and 8 bases, with 7 bases remaining between them. CDR3 sequence (DNA): TGTGCCAGCAGCCAAGATTTTGGCGGCTACACCTTC. Its protein is CASSQDFGGYTF.

This rearrangement joins TRBV28 to TRBJ1-2; 10 bases are a match to TRBD1. The germline V gene has CDR1 MDHEN and CDR2 SYDVKM. Trimming removed 2 bases from V and 4 bases from J; junction bases left unmatched: 16. This CDR3 is built from 19 residues. CDR3 region: CASSLSLRTGGPRGYGYTF. The DNA of the CDR3 is TGTGCCAGCAGTTTAAGTCTCAGGACAGGGGGGCCACGGGGCTATGGCTACACCTTC.

V gene TRBV6-4 combines with J gene TRBJ2-1; maybe TRBD2 (5 bases). The germline V and J ends were trimmed by 5 bases and 7 bases, with 15 bases remaining between them. The CDR3 is made up of 14 amino acids. The V gene's germline CDR1 is MRHNA and CDR2 SNTAGT. This CDR3 is CASSFSRDSNEQFF. The CDR3 coding sequence is TGTGCCAGCAGTTTTTCTCGGGATAGTAATGAGCAGTTCTTC.

The V call is TRBV6-5, the J call TRBJ2-7; the D gene is possibly TRBD2 (5 bases). Germline V gene data show CDR1 as MNHEY and CDR2 as SVGAGI. The CDR3 sequence is 16 residues long. V lost 4 bases and J lost 6, with 22 bases in between. CDR3 bases: TGTGCCAGCAGTTCAACCACCGGGATTACCTGGGGCGAGCAGTACTTC. The encoded protein is CASSSTTGITWGEQYF.

V and J are TRBV19 and TRBJ2-1; a weak D match, TRBD2 (5 bases). Germline-derived CDR1 and CDR2 are LNHDA and SQIVND (reference sequence). CDR3 size: 16 residues. V lost 1 base, J lost 4 bases, and 14 bases lay in between. CDR3 DNA sequence: TGTGCCAGTAGTATAGTATCAAGCGGCTGGTACAATGAGCAGTTCTTC. It specifies CASSIVSSGWYNEQFF.

CDR3 sequence (DNA): TGTGCCAGCAGCCTGGAAGGGACAGGGGACAATGGCTACACCTTC. Translating it yields CASSLEGTGDNGYTF. The gene calls are TRBV9 and TRBJ1-2; 10 positions agree with TRBD1. The V segment lost 4 bases and the J segment 6 bases; nucleotides outside the gene matches: 9. The germline CDR1 and CDR2 sequences are SGDLS and YYNGEE. There are 15 residues in the CDR3.

The chain joins TRBV2 to TRBJ2-5; tentative D call: TRBD1 (6 bases). Germline CDR1 is SNHLY and CDR2 is FYNNEI. This CDR3 has 14 amino acids. Trimming left V 4 bases short and J 5 bases short, with 14 bases between. The CDR3 is CASSVAGQRETQYF. CDR3 in DNA: TGTGCCAGCAGTGTGGCAGGACAGAGGGAGACCCAGTACTTC.

V usage is TRBV25-1 and J usage is TRBJ1-3; 8 nucleotides line up with TRBD1. J was trimmed by 3 bases and V by 7 bases; bases with no gene match: 11. There are 16 residues in the CDR3. CDR1 is MGHDK and CDR2 is SYGVNS in the germline V gene. The CDR3 sequence: CASTTFTGGLGNTIYF. CDR3 nucleotides: TGTGCCAGCACCACCTTCACAGGGGGGCTTGGAAACACCATATATTTT.

The genes are TRBV27 and TRBJ1-2; TRBD1 matches 8 bases. The CDR3 loop spans 17 amino acids. The V segment lost 5 bases and the J segment 4 bases; nucleotides outside the gene matches: 15. Per the germline V gene, CDR1 is MNHEY and CDR2 is SMNVEV (reference sequence). The CDR3 DNA follows: TGTGCCAGCAGTCCCGGACAGGGAGGTCGATCCTTCTATGGCTACACCTTC. Its translation is CASSPGQGGRSFYGYTF.

The chain recombines TRBV14 with TRBJ1-5; TRBD1 might be the D (5 bases). CDR1 is SGHDN, CDR2 FVKESK, per germline. V lost 4 bases and J 5 bases, leaving 9 bases between the germline ends. CDR3 length equals 13 residues. CDR3 nucleotide sequence: TGTGCCAGCAGCCCCCGGGGGGATCAGCCCCAGCATTTT. Amino acid sequence: CASSPRGDQPQHF.

The V and J genes are TRBV4-2 and TRBJ2-7, with D possibly TRBD1 on 6 matching bases. V was pared by 5 bases and J by 4 bases, with 15 bases between. Per germline, CDR1 LGHNA and CDR2 YNFKEQ. The CDR3 has 14 residues. In DNA, the CDR3 is TGTGCCAGCAGCTCAGGGGCCGAGGGGTACGAGCAGTACTTC. This encodes CASSSGAEGYEQYF.

Only one count was recorded for this clone. The chain carries TRBV5-1 and TRBJ1-5; D may be TRBD1 (6 bases). CDR1 is SGHRS and CDR2 is YFSETQ in the germline V gene. With 0 bases removed from V and 10 bases from J, the gap between germline ends came to 11 bases. The CDR3 is 13 residues long. In nucleotides, the CDR3 is TGCGCCAGCAGCTTGGGACAGGAGTCTCCCCAGCATTTT. This sequence encodes CASSLGQESPQHF.

The DNA of the CDR3 is TGTGCCAGCAGTCCTCCCCGACAGGGCTTGGAGCAGTACTTC. It is translated as CASSPPRQGLEQYF. The rearrangement uses TRBV28 and TRBJ2-7; 7 bases align to TRBD1. Per the germline V gene, CDR1 is MDHEN and CDR2 is SYDVKM. Unmatched junction bases numbered 11, after V lost 5 bases and J lost 7 bases. This CDR3 has 14 amino acids.

This clone was observed a few times. V usage is TRBV5-5 and J usage is TRBJ2-2; TRBD2 might be the D (6 bases). There are 16 residues in the CDR3. Between the trimmed V and J ends, which lost 2 bases and 4 bases, there was a span of 15 bases. The germline V gene encodes CDR1 SGHKS and CDR2 YYEKEE (reference sequence). The CDR3 DNA reads as TGTGCCAGCAGCTTAAGGTCGGGAGACTTCACCGGGGAGCTGTTTTTT. It yields the protein CASSLRSGDFTGELFF.

The chain employs TRBV18 and TRBJ2-3, with TRBD2 identical over 13 bases. V gave up 4 bases and J gave up 4 bases; unmatched junction bases: 11. The CDR3 loop spans 18 amino acids. Per germline, CDR1 KGHSH and CDR2 LQKENI. The CDR3 loop is CASSHIGLAGDRPDTQYF. The CDR3 nucleotides are TGTGCCAGCTCACACATAGGACTAGCGGGGGACCGGCCAGATACGCAGTATTTT.

The chain is built from TRBV27 and TRBJ2-7, with 8 bases that match TRBD1. This CDR3 has 17 residues. J lost 1 base, V lost 3 bases, and 11 bases had no gene match. Germline CDR1 and CDR2: MNHEY and SMNVEV (reference sequence). CDR3 coding DNA: TGTGCCAGCAGTTTTCTGGGACACGGACAGGGATCCTACGAGCAGTACTTC. This encodes CASSFLGHGQGSYEQYF.

V usage is TRBV7-2 and J usage is TRBJ2-3; no definite D call. The CDR3 covers 14 residues. CDR1 and CDR2 from the germline V gene are SGHTA and FQGNSA. V gave up 6 bases and J gave up 0 bases, with 10 bases separating them. The CDR3 region has the DNA TGTGCCAGCAGGATTATGACTAGCACAGATACGCAGTATTTT. Its protein product is CASRIMTSTDTQYF. Together with reference TRBV7-2 and TRBJ2-3, the CDR3 gives the full variable domain: GAGVSQSPSNKVTEKGKDVELRCDPISGHTALYWYRQSLGQGLEFLIYFQGNSAPDKSGLPSDRFSAERTGGSVSTLTIQRTQQEDSAVYLCASRIMTSTDTQYFGPGTRLTVL.

The rearrangement uses TRBV6-4 and TRBJ2-1; 14 bases match TRBD2. In germline, CDR1 is MRHNA, CDR2 SNTAGT. The CDR3 length is 16 residues. J gave up 3 bases and V 10 bases, and 8 bases lay outside the gene matches. DNA for the CDR3: TGTGCCACTGGGACTAGCGGGAGTTTCGACTACAATGAGCAGTTCTTC. Translating gives CATGTSGSFDYNEQFF.

The V and J genes are TRBV28 and TRBJ1-5, with D maybe TRBD1 (5 bases). Germline V lookup: CDR1 MDHEN, CDR2 SYDVKM. This CDR3 is built from 16 residues. Trimming cost V 1 base and J 3 bases, with 13 bases left between them. CDR3 nucleotide sequence: TGTGCCAGCAGTTTATACCGGCAGGGTCCCAATCAGCCCCAGCATTTT. It is translated as CASSLYRQGPNQPQHF.

The table lists this clone with a few counts. This chain joins TRBV6-1 and TRBJ2-7; a weak D match, TRBD1 (6 bases). From germline, CDR1 is MNHNS and CDR2 SASEGT. The germline V and J ends were trimmed by 0 bases and 2 bases, with 11 bases remaining between them. The CDR3 extends over 15 amino acids. CDR3 loop: CASSEAPRGAYEQYF. DNA of the CDR3: TGTGCCAGCAGTGAAGCGCCCAGGGGCGCCTACGAGCAGTACTTC.

This chain connects TRBV2 to TRBJ2-2; tentatively, D is TRBD1 (6 bases). The ends were cut back, 6 bases at V and 7 bases at J, with 12 bases in the middle. Germline CDR1 and CDR2: SNHLY and FYNNEI. The CDR3 sequence is 13 residues long. This CDR3 reads CASSSTGVGELFF. The CDR3 bases are TGTGCCAGCAGCTCGACAGGTGTCGGGGAGCTGTTTTTT.

The gene calls are TRBV27 and TRBJ1-2; 7 bases line up with TRBD1. Per the germline V gene, CDR1 is MNHEY and CDR2 is SMNVEV (reference sequence). The ends lost 2 bases at V and 4 bases at J; junction bases unmatched: 4. The CDR3 is made up of 14 amino acids. The CDR3 region has the DNA TGTGCCAGCAGTTTACATGGACAGGTCTATGGCTACACCTTC. This codes for CASSLHGQVYGYTF.

V is TRBV6-6 and J is TRBJ1-5; D might be TRBD1 (6 bases). The CDR3 length is 14 residues. Looked up from germline, CDR1 is MNHNY and CDR2 is SVGAGI (reference sequence). The CDR3 here is CLTGPQVSNQPQHF. The CDR3 DNA sequence: TGTCTGACAGGCCCCCAGGTCAGCAATCAGCCCCAGCATTTT.

The CDR3 region has the DNA TGTGCCAGCAGGACCGCGGGTGGCTACACCTTC. Translation: CASRTAGGYTF. The V and J genes are TRBV6-5 and TRBJ1-2; D is unresolved. This CDR3 is built from 11 residues. Germline V gene data show CDR1 as MNHEY and CDR2 as SVGAGI. V was cut by 6 bases and J by 7 bases, with 9 bases left in between.

The chain links TRBV10-3 to TRBJ2-5, with D tentatively TRBD1 (5 bases). Germline lookup yields CDR1 ENHRY and CDR2 SYGVKD. Deletions cut 3 bases from V and 4 bases from J, with 6 bases between. This CDR3 is built from 12 residues. This chain's CDR3 is CAISDRGETQYF. The CDR3 DNA reads as TGTGCCATCAGTGATAGGGGAGAGACCCAGTACTTC.

This chain joins TRBV27 and TRBJ2-7; the D is unclear. V lost 6 bases and J lost 2, with 11 bases in between. The germline CDR1 and CDR2 sequences are MNHEY and SMNVEV (reference sequence). This CDR3 region has 13 residues. The chain's CDR3 is CASRGTVAYEQYF. DNA of the CDR3: TGTGCCAGCAGGGGCACAGTCGCCTACGAGCAGTACTTC.

The V call is TRBV29-1, the J call TRBJ1-1, with D possibly being TRBD1 (5 bases). Between the trimmed V and J ends, which lost 3 bases and 5 bases, there was a span of 19 bases. Germline lookup yields CDR1 SQVTM and CDR2 ANQGSEA. The CDR3 is 15 amino acids. In DNA, the CDR3 is TGCAGCGTTGACCCGGGGGTGGGGCGAGGGACTGAAGCTTTCTTT. Its translation is CSVDPGVGRGTEAFF.

V usage is TRBV29-1 and J usage is TRBJ2-7; D is possibly TRBD1 (5 bases). The CDR3 is 14 residues long. Per germline, CDR1 SQVTM and CDR2 ANQGSEA. V dropped 4 bases and J dropped 0 bases, with 13 bases sitting between them. The CDR3 bases are TGCAGCGTTGGAAGCAGGGCTACCTCCTACGAGCAGTACTTC. Translated: CSVGSRATSYEQYF.

The chain recombines TRBV2 with TRBJ2-1, with 10 bases lining up with TRBD2. This CDR3 is built from 14 residues. The V gene end was trimmed by 7 bases and the J gene end by 3 bases; junction bases not matched to a gene: 3. The germline V gene encodes CDR1 SNHLY and CDR2 FYNNEI. The CDR3 bases are TGTGCCAGCACCTGGACTAGCGGCTACAATGAGCAGTTCTTC. Protein sequence: CASTWTSGYNEQFF.

The chain carries TRBV28 and TRBJ2-7; the match to TRBD1 covers 10 bases. This CDR3 is 14 amino acids long. Germline lookup yields CDR1 MDHEN and CDR2 SYDVKM. V shed 3 bases, J shed 7 bases, and the junction held 6 bases outside the gene matches. The chain's CDR3 is CASSLGQGTEEQYF. DNA for the CDR3: TGTGCCAGCAGTTTGGGACAGGGGACGGAGGAGCAGTACTTC.

This clone was counted once. V usage is TRBV9 and J usage is TRBJ2-7; a weak D match, TRBD2 (5 bases). The CDR3 is 15 residues long. The V gene's germline CDR1 is SGDLS and CDR2 YYNGEE. V was shortened by 4 bases and J by 3 bases, with 17 bases between the two germline ends. Here the CDR3 DNA reads TGTGCCAGCAGCATAAACTCGCGAGAGGGCTACGAGCAGTACTTC. Translation gives CASSINSREGYEQYF.

In DNA form, the CDR3 reads TGTGCCAGCAGCAAGGGGGGACAGGTGGGAGACGAGCAGTACTTC. As protein: CASSKGGQVGDEQYF. The V gene is TRBV4-2, the J gene TRBJ2-7; TRBD1 matches 8 bases. This CDR3 has 15 residues. Germline loops: CDR1 LGHNA, CDR2 YNFKEQ. V lost 5 bases and J lost 5; bases outside the gene matches: 11.